The clone carrying this T cell receptor beta chain was seen a handful of times. The CDR3 length is 16 residues. Germline V gives CDR1 MNHGY, CDR2 SVAAGI. Between the trimmed V and J ends, which lost 2 bases and 4 bases, there was a span of 15 bases. This sample was included in a study of T cells in Graves' hyperthyroidism and ophthalmopathy. Whole-study context: Any treatment followed the collection of peripheral blood at initial diagnosis.

RNA transcripts gave rise to amplified TCR beta CDR3 regions. When the TCR CDR3 underwent first-round RT-PCR, the HTBI primer set was used. TCRdb called the multiplex PCR reads again in MiXCR, with one record for every CDR3 protein. The table shows 690,000 or so distinct CDR3 sequences, with roughly a sixth occurring only once. Patients aged 18 to 65 had newly diagnosed hyperthyroidism that had lasted under 2 months. The receptor comes from a woman in her forties or fifties with Graves' hyperthyroidism that later progressed to Graves' ophthalmopathy. The V call is TRBV6-9, the J call TRBJ2-1, with D possibly TRBD2 on 7 matching bases. Sequencing input: blood. CDR3 residues: CASSYRRGGLYNEQFF. The CDR3 nucleotides are TGTGCCAGCAGTTATAGGAGGGGGGGCTTATACAATGAGCAGTTCTTC.